This entry lists 3 T cell receptor beta chains sequenced from one sample in a study of human T cells and chemical hapten exposure. Via MiXCR, TCRdb re-called the RACE reads, giving one row per CDR3 protein. The sample has approximately 370,000 distinct CDR3 sequences; 4.5% to 7% are singletons. Time point of the sample: pre-sensitization, week 0. This sample's treatment: therapeutic diphenylcyclopropenone sensitization with weekly scalp DPC. The sample consisted of whole blood, taken in connection with sensitization to the hapten diphenylcyclopropenone (DPC). The receptors come from a woman under 30 with alopecia areata. Some clones in this sample may be carry-over from other donors' samples.

There are many counts of this clonotype. The rearrangement links TRBV2 to TRBJ2-5; 10 nucleotides agree with TRBD2. Germline-derived CDR1 and CDR2 are SNHLY and FYNNEI. Trimming cost V 0 bases and J 2 bases; bases outside gene matches: 12. CDR3 length: 19 amino acids. The CDR3 reads CASSEAGASGGGAQETQYF. The DNA for the CDR3 is TGTGCCAGCAGTGAAGCCGGGGCTAGCGGGGGTGGAGCACAAGAGACCCAGTACTTC.

There are many counts of this clonotype. V is TRBV27 and J is TRBJ2-1; D possibly uses TRBD1 or TRBD2 (6 bases each). Germline V gives CDR1 MNHEY, CDR2 SMNVEV (reference sequence). V was pared by 5 bases and J by 8 bases, with 22 bases between. The CDR3 has 16 amino acids. The CDR3 coding sequence is TGTGCCAGCAGTCGAGACATGGGGGGCGCGATGGATGAGCAGTTCTTC. Amino acid sequence: CASSRDMGGAMDEQFF.

There are many counts of this clonotype. The genes are TRBV6-2 or TRBV6-3 and TRBJ2-1, with 10 bases aligning to TRBD2. The CDR3 is made up of 17 amino acids. Germline lookup yields CDR1 MNHEY and CDR2 SVGEGT. Trimming at V came to 5 bases and at J to 4 bases, leaving 11 bases not matched to a gene. The CDR3 DNA reads TGTGCCAGCAGTCCCATAAGCGGGGGGGCGTTGTACAATGAGCAGTTCTTC. It specifies CASSPISGGALYNEQFF.